This is a list of T cell receptor beta chains from one sample in a study of blood T cell repertoires in COVID-19. The method was immunoSEQ multiplex PCR; TCRdb's version includes in-frame clones alone and lacks a portion of them. The sample includes approximately 210,000 clones, approximately 85% of them seen just once. Input material: peripheral blood. The receptors stem from a woman in her forties or fifties with active or convalescent COVID-19. CDR3s include the opening cysteine and the closing phenylalanine or tryptophan. Each record gives: CDR3 protein, CDR3 DNA, D gene, V gene, J gene, clone size. A D gene is named only where the DNA matches it firmly. The size entry is marked missing in some rows and otherwise reads once, few, many or a size class.

CASGLTPTNRVRNTEAFF	TGTGCTAGTGGTTTGACACCCACTAACCGGGTCCGGAACACTGAAGCTTTCTTT	.	TRBV12-5	TRBJ1-1	.
CAVGTAYGYTF	TGTGCCGTCGGGACAGCCTATGGCTACACCTTC	TRBD1	TRBV6-6	TRBJ1-2	.
CASSPGHSQANYGYTF	TGTGCCAGCAGCCCCGGACATTCGCAAGCTAACTATGGCTACACCTTC	.	TRBV7-9	TRBJ1-2	.
CASSLGTGANGNTIYF	TGCGCCAGCAGCTTGGGGACAGGGGCAAACGGAAACACCATATATTTT	TRBD1	TRBV5-1	TRBJ1-3	.
CASALQGSGANVLTF	TGTGCCAGCGCCCTACAGGGCTCTGGGGCCAACGTCCTGACTTTC	.	TRBV7-9	TRBJ2-6	.
CASSGEGLAGASEQYF	TGTGCCAGCAGTGGCGAGGGACTAGCGGGAGCTAGCGAGCAGTACTTC	TRBD2	TRBV2	TRBJ2-7	.
CASSFGHSNQPQHF	TGTGCCAGCAGTTTCGGTCACAGCAATCAGCCCCAGCATTTT	.	TRBV27	TRBJ1-5	once
CASSEAGGQETQYF	TGTGCCAGCAGTGAAGCGGGGGGCCAGGAGACCCAGTACTTC	TRBD2	TRBV6-4	TRBJ2-5	many
CASSPGQGSNQPQHF	TGTGCCAGCTCACCGGGACAAGGGAGCAATCAGCCCCAGCATTTT	.	TRBV18	TRBJ1-5	.
CASSTGTSGTDTQYF	TGTGCCAGCAGCACCGGGACTAGCGGCACAGATACGCAGTATTTT	TRBD2	TRBV2	TRBJ2-3	.
CASSLVGGAGGTDTQYF	TGTGCCAGCAGCTTAGTGGGGGGGGCAGGTGGCACAGATACGCAGTATTTT	.	TRBV7-6	TRBJ2-3	.